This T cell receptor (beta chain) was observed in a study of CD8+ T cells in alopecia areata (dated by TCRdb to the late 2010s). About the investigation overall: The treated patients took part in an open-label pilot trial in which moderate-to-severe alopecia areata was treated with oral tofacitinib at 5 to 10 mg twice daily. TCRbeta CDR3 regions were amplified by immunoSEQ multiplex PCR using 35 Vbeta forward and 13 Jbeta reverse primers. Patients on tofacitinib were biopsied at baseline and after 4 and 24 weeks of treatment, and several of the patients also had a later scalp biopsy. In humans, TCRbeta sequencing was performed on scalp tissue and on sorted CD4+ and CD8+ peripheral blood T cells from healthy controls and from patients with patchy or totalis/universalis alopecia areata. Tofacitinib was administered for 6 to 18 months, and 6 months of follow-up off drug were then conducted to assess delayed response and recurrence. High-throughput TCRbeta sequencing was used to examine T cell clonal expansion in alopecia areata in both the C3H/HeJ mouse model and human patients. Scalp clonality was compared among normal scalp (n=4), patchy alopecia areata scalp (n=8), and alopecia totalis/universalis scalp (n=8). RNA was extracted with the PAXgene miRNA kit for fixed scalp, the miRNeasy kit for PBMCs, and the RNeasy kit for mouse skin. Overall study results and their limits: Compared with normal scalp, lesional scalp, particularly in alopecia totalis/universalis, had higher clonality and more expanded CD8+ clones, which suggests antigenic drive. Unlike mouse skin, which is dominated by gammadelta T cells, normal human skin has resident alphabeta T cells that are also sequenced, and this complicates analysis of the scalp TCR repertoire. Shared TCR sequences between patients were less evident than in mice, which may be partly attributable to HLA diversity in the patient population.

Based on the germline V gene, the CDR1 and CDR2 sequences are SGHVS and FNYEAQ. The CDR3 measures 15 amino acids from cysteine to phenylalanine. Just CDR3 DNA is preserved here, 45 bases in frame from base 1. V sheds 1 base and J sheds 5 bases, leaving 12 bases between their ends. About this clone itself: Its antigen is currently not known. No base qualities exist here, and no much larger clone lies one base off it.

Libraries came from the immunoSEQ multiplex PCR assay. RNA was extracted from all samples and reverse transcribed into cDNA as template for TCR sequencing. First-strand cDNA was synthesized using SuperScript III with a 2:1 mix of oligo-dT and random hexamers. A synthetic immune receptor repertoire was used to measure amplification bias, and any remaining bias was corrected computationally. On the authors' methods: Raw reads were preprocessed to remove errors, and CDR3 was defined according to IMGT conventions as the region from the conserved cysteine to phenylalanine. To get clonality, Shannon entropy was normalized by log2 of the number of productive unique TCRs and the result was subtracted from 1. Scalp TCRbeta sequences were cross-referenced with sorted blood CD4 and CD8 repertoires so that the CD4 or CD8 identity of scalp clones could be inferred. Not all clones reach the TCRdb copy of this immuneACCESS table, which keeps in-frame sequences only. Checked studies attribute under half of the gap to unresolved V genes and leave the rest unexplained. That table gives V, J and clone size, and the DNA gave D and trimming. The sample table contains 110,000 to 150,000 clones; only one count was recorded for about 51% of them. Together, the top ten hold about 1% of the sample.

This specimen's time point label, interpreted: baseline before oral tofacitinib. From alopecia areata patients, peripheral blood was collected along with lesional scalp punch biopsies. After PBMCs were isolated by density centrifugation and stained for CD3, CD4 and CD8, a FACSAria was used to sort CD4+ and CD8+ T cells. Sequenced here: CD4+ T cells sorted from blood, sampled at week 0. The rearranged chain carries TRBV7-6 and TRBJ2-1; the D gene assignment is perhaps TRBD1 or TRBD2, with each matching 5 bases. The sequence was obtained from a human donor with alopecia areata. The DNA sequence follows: TGTGCCAGCAGCTTAGACTCCTGGGGGAACAATGAGCAGTTCTTC. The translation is CASSLDSWGNNEQFF.